This T cell receptor (beta chain) emerged from a study of blood T cell repertoires in COVID-19. CDR3 length equals 14 residues. Trimming took 4 bases from V and 1 from J, leaving 11 bases between them. Germline lookup yields CDR1 SGHKS and CDR2 YYEKEE (reference sequence). This clone was counted between two and nine times. Here immunoSEQ multiplex PCR was the method, and the copy in TCRdb shows in-frame clones only, minus some. The table includes approximately 170,000 clones, roughly 86% detected once. Sample: peripheral blood. This clonotype originated in a woman aged 80 or over with COVID-19, enrolled during active disease. The gene calls are TRBV5-5 and TRBJ1-2; tentatively, D is TRBD1 (6 bases). CDR3 region: CASSGGAVNYGYTF. In DNA, the CDR3 is TGTGCCAGCAGCGGGGGGGCCGTTAACTATGGCTACACCTTC.